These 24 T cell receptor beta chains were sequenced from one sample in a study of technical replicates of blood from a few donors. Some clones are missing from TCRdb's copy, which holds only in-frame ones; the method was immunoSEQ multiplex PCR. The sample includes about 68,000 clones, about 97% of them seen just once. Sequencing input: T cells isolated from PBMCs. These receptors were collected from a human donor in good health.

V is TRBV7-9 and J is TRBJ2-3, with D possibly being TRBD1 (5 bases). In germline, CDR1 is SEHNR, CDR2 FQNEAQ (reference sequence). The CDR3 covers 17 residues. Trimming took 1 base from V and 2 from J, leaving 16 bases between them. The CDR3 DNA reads TGTGCCAGCAGCTTAGTTAATCAGGGCGACATCACAGATACGCAGTATTTT. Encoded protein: CASSLVNQGDITDTQYF.

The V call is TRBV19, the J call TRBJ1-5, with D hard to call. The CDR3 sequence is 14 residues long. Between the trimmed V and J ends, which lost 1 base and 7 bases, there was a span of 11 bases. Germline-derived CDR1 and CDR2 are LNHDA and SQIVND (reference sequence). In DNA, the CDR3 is TGTGCCAGTAGTATAGCCGGTCCAGGACAGCCCCAGCATTTT. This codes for CASSIAGPGQPQHF.

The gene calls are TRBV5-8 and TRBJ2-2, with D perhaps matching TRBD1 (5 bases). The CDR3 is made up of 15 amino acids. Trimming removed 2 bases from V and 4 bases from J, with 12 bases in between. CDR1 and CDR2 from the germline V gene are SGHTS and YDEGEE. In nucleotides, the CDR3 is TGTGCCAGCAGCTTCCAGGGTCAGCCCACCGGGGAGCTGTTTTTT. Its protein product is CASSFQGQPTGELFF.

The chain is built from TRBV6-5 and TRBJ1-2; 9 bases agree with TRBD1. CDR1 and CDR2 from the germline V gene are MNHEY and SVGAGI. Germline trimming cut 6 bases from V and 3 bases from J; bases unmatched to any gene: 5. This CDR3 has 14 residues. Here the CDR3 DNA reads TGTGCCAGCAGCTGGGACAGGGCGCACTATGGCTACACCTTC. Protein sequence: CASSWDRAHYGYTF.

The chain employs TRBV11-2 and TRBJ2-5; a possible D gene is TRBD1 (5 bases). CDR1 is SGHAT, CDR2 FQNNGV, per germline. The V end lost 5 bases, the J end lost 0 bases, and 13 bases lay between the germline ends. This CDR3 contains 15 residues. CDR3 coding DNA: TGTGCCAGCAGCCCGCCCGGCAGGGACCAAGAGACCCAGTACTTC. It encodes CASSPPGRDQETQYF.

Here the CDR3 reads CASSVSGTRHNEQFF. CDR3 DNA: TGTGCCAGCAGCGTGTCCGGGACTAGACATAATGAGCAGTTCTTC. V and J are TRBV7-3 and TRBJ2-1; 8 bases are a match to TRBD2. The CDR3 spans 15 residues. Germline loops: CDR1 SGHTA, CDR2 FQGTGA. Unmatched junction bases numbered 10, after V lost 5 bases and J lost 7 bases.

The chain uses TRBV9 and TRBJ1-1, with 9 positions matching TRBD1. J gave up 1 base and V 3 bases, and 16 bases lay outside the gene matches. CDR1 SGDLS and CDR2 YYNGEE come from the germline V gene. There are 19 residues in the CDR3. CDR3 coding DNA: TGTGCCAGCAGCGCTTACAACCGGGACAGGGATTCAAGGAACACTGAAGCTTTCTTT. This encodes CASSAYNRDRDSRNTEAFF.

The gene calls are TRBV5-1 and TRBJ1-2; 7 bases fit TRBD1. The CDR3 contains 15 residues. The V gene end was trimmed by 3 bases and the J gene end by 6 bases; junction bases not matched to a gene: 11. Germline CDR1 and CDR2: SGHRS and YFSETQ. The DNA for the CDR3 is TGCGCCAGCAGCTCCGGGACAGACCTGGTACATGGCTACACCTTC. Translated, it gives CASSSGTDLVHGYTF.

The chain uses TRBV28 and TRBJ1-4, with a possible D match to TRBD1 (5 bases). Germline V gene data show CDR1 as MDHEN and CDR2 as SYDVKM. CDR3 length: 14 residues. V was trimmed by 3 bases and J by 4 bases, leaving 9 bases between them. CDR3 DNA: TGTGCCAGCAGTTTGGAGGGGCGTAATGAAAAACTGTTTTTT. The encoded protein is CASSLEGRNEKLFF. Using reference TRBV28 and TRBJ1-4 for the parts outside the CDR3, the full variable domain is DVKVTQSSRYLVKRTGEKVFLECVQDMDHENMFWYRQDPGLGLRLIYFSYDVKMKEKGDIPEGYSVSREKKERFSLILESASTNQTSMYLCASSLEGRNEKLFFGSGTQLSVL.

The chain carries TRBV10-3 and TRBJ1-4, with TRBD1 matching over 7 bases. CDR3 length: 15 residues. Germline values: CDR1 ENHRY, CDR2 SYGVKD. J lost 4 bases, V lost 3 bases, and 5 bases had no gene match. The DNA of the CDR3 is TGTGCCATCAGTGACCACAGGGGAAATAATGAAAAACTGTTTTTT. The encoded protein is CAISDHRGNNEKLFF.

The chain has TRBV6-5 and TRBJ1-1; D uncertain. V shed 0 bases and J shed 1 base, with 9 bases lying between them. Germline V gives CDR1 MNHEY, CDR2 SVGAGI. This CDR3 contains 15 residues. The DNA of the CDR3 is TGTGCCAGCAGTTACTCTCTCCGGGGGAACACTGAAGCTTTCTTT. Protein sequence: CASSYSLRGNTEAFF.

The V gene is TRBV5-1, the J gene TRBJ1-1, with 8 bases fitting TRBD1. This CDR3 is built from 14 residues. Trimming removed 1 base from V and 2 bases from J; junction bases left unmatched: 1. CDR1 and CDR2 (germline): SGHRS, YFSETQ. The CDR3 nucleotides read TGCGCCAGCAGCTTGACAGGGGGAAACACTGAAGCTTTCTTT. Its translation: CASSLTGGNTEAFF.

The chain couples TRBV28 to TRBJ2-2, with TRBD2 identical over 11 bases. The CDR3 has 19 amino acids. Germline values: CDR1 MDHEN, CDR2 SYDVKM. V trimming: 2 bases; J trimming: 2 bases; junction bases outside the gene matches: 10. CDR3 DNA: TGTGCCAGCAGTTTACCTCAGGGACTAGCGGTTATCAACACCGGGGAGCTGTTTTTT. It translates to CASSLPQGLAVINTGELFF.

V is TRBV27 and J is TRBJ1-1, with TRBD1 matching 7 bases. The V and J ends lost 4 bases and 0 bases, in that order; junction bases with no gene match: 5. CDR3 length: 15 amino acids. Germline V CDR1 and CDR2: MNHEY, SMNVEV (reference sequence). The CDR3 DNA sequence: TGTGCCAGCAGTTGGACAGGAAACATGAACACTGAAGCTTTCTTT. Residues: CASSWTGNMNTEAFF.

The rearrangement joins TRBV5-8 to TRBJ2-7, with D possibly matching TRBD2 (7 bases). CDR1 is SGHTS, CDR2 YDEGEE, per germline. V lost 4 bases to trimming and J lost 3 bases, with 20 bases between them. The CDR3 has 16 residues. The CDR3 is CASSRGAATAGYEQYF. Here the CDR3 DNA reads TGTGCCAGCAGCCGGGGGGCGGCCACGGCGGGCTACGAGCAGTACTTC.

The DNA for the CDR3 is TGTGCCAGCAGTGAGTCTGGGGGCTTAGCAGATACGCAGTATTTT. Its translation is CASSESGGLADTQYF. This chain links TRBV6-4 with TRBJ2-3; a possible D gene is TRBD1 (6 bases). The CDR3 spans 15 residues. V was cut by 3 bases and J by 4 bases, with 14 bases left in between. From germline, CDR1 is MRHNA and CDR2 SNTAGT.

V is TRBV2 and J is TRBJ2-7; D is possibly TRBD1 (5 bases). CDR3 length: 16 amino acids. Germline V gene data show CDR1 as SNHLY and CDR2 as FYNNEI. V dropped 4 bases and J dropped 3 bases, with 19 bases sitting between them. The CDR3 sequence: CASSGGSVRVGYEQYF. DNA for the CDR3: TGTGCCAGCAGTGGGGGCTCGGTGCGAGTCGGCTACGAGCAGTACTTC.

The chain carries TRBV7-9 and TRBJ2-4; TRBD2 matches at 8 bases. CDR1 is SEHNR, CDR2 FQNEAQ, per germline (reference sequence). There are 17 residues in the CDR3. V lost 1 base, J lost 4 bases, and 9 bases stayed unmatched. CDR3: CASSLEYGRASKNIQYF. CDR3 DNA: TGTGCCAGCAGCTTAGAGTACGGGAGGGCCTCGAAAAACATTCAGTACTTC. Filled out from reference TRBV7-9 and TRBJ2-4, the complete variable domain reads DTGVSQNPRHKITKRGQNVTFRCDPISEHNRLYWYRQTLGQGPEFLTYFQNEAQLEKSRLLSDRFSAERPKGSFSTLEIQRTEQGDSAMYLCASSLEYGRASKNIQYFGAGTRLSVL.

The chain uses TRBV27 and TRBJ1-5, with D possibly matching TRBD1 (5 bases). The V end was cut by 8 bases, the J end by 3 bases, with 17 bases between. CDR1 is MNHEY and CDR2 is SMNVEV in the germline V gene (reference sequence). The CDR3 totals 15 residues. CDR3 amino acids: CASGYPTEANQPQHF. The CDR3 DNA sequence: TGTGCCAGCGGATACCCGACAGAGGCCAATCAGCCCCAGCATTTT.

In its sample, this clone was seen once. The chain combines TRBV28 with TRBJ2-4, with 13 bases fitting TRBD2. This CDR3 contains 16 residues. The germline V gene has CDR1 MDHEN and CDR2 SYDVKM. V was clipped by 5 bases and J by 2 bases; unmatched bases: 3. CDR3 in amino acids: CASSPGTSGTKNIQYF. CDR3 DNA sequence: TGTGCCAGCAGTCCCGGGACTAGCGGGACCAAAAACATTCAGTACTTC.

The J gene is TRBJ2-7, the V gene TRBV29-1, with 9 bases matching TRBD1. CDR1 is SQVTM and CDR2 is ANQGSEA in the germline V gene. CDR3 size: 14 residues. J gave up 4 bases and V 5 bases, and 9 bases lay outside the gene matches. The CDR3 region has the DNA TGCAGCGTTCAACCGGGACAGGGACCTTACGAGCAGTACTTC. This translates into CSVQPGQGPYEQYF.

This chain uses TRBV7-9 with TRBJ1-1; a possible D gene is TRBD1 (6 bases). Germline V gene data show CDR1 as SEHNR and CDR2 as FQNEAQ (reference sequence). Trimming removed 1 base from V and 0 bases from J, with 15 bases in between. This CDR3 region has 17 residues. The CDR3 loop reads CASSLGRGGQLNTEAFF. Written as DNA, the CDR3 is TGTGCCAGCAGCTTAGGCCGCGGGGGACAACTGAACACTGAAGCTTTCTTT.

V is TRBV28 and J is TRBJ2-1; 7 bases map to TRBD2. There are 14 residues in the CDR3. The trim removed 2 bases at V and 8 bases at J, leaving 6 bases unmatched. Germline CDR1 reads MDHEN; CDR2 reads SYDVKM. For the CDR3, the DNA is TGTGCCAGCAGTTTACGCGGGAGTATCGATGAGCAGTTCTTC. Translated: CASSLRGSIDEQFF.

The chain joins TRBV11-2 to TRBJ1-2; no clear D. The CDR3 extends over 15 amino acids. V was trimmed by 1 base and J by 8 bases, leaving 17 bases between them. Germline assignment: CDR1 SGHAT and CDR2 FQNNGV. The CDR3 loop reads CASSLGLDVGGGYTF. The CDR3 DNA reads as TGTGCCAGCAGCTTAGGCTTGGATGTAGGAGGGGGCTACACCTTC.